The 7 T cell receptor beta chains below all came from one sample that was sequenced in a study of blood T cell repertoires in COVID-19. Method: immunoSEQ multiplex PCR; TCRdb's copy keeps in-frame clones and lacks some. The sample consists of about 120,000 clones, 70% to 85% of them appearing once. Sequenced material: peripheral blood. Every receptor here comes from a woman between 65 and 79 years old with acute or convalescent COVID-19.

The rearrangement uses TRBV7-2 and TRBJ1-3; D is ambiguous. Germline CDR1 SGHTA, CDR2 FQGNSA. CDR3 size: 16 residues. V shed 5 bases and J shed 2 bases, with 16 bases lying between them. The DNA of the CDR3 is TGTGCCAGCAGCCCCCAAGGCTGGAGAGCTGGAAACACCATATATTTT. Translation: CASSPQGWRAGNTIYF.

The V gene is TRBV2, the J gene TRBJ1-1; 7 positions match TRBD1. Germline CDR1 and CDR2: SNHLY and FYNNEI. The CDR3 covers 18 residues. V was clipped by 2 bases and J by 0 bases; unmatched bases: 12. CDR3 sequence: CASSEPDRVVLMNTEAFF. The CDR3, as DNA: TGTGCCAGCAGTGAACCCGACAGGGTGGTTCTAATGAACACTGAAGCTTTCTTT.

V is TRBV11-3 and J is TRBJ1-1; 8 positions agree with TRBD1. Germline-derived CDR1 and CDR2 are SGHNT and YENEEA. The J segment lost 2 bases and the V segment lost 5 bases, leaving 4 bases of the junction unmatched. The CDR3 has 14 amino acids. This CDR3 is CASSHDRGNTEAFF. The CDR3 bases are TGTGCCAGCAGCCACGACAGGGGTAACACTGAAGCTTTCTTT. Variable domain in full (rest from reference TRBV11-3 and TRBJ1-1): EAGVVQSPRYKIIEKKQPVAFWCNPISGHNTLYWYLQNLGQGPELLIRYENEEAVDDSQLPKDRFSAERLKGVDSTLKIQPAELGDSAVYLCASSHDRGNTEAFFGQGTRLTVV.

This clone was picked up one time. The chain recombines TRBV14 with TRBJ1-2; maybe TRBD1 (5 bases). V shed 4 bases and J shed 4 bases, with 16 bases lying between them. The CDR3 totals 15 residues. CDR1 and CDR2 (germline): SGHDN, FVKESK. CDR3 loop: CASSRFRGGGYGYTF. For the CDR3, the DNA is TGTGCCAGCAGCCGGTTTCGGGGGGGTGGCTATGGCTACACCTTC.

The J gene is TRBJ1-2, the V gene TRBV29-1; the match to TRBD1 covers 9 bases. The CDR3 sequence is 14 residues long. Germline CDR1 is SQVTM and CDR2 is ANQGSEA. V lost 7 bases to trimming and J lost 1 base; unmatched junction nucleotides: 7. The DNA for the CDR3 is TGCAGCGCAACCGGACAGGGGAGTAACTATGGCTACACCTTC. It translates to CSATGQGSNYGYTF.

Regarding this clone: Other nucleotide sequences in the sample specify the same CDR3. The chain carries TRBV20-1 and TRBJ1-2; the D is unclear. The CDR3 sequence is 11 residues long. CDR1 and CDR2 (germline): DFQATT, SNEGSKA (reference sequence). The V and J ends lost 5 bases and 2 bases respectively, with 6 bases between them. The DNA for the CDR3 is TGCAGTGCTCCGGGGAACTATGGCTACACCTTC. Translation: CSAPGNYGYTF.

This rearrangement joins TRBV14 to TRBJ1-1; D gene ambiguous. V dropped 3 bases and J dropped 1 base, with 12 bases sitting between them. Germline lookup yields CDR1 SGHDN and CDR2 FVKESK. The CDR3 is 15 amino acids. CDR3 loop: CASSHGLVPNTEAFF. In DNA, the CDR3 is TGTGCCAGCAGCCACGGGTTGGTACCGAACACTGAAGCTTTCTTT.